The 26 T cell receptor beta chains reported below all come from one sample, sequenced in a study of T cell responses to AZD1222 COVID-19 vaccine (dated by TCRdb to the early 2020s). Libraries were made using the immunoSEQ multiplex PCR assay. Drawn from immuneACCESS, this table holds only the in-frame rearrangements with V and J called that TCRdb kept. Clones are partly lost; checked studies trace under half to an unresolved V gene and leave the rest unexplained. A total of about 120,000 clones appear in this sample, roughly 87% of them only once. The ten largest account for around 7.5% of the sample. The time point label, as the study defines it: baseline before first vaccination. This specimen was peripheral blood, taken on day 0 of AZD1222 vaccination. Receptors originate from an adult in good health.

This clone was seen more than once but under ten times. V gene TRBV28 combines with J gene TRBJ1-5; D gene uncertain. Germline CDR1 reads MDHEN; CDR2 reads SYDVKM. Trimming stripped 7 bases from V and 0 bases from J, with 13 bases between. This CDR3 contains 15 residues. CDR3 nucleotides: TGTGCCAGCACGGGCGGCGAGAATAGCAATCAGCCCCAGCATTTT. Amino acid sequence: CASTGGENSNQPQHF.

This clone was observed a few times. Here the CDR3 DNA reads TGTGCCAGCAGCGACAGGAGGAGGGGAAGGGGTGAAAAACTGTTTTTT. Protein product: CASSDRRRGRGEKLFF. The J gene is TRBJ1-4, the V gene TRBV11-2, with D possibly TRBD1 on 6 matching bases. The V end lost 5 bases, the J end lost 7 bases, and 20 bases lay between the germline ends. The germline V gene has CDR1 SGHAT and CDR2 FQNNGV. CDR3 length: 16 amino acids.

CDR3 sequence (DNA): TGTGCCAGCAGCTCCCGATCTGGACTAGCGGGAGGAGATATTCAGTACTTC. It yields the protein CASSSRSGLAGGDIQYF. The chain has TRBV7-9 and TRBJ2-4; 14 bases fit TRBD2. Germline loops: CDR1 SEHNR, CDR2 FQNEAQ (reference sequence). Unmatched junction bases numbered 12, after V lost 4 bases and J lost 10 bases. The CDR3 is made up of 17 amino acids.

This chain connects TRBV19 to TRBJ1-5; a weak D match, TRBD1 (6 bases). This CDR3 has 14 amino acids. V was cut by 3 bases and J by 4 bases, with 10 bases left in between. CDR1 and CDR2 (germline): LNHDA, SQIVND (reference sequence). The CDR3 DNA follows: TGTGCCAGTAGTATCCTACAGGGTAATCAGCCCCAGCATTTT. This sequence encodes CASSILQGNQPQHF.

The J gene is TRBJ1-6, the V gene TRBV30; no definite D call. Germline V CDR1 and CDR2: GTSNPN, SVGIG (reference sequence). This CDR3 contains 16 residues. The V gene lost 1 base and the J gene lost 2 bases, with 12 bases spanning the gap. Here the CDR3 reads CAWSDVAGAYNSPLHF. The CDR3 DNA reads TGTGCCTGGAGTGACGTTGCGGGCGCCTATAATTCACCCCTCCACTTT.

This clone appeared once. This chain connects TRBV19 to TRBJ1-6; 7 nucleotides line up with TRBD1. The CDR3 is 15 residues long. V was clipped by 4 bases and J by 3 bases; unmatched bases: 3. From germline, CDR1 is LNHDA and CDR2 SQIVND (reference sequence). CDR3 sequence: CASSTRDSYNSPLHF. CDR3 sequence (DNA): TGTGCCAGTAGTACTCGGGACAGCTATAATTCACCCCTCCACTTT.

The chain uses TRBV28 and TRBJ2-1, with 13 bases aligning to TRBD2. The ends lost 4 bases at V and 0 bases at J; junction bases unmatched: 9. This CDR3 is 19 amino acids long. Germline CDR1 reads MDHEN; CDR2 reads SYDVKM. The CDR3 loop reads CASSSQGLAGYSSYNEQFF. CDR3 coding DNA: TGTGCCAGCAGTTCCCAGGGACTAGCGGGGTACTCCTCCTACAATGAGCAGTTCTTC.

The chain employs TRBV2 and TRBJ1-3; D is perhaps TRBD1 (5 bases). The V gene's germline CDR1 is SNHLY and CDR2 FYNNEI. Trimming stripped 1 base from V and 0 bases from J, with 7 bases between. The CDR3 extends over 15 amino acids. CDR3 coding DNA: TGTGCCAGCAGTGAAGGGACAAACTCTGGAAACACCATATATTTT. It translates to CASSEGTNSGNTIYF.

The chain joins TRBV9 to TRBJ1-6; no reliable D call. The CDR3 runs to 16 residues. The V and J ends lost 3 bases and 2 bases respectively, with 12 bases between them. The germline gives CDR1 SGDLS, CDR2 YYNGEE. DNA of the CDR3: TGTGCCAGCAGCGGGGGTGGGCCCACCTATAATTCACCCCTCCACTTT. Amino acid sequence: CASSGGGPTYNSPLHF.

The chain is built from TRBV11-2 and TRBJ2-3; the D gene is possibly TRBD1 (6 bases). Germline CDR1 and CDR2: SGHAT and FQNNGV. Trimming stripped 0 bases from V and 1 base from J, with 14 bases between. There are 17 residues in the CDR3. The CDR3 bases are TGTGCCAGCAGCTTAGATTCGCCAGGGGAACGCACAGATACGCAGTATTTT. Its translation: CASSLDSPGERTDTQYF.

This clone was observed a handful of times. The CDR3 nucleotides are TGCAGCGCAAGGGTTTCAGGCACTGAAGCTTTCTTT. Its translation: CSARVSGTEAFF. This chain connects TRBV29-1 to TRBJ1-1, with D unclear. Between the trimmed V and J ends, which lost 7 bases and 4 bases, there was a span of 13 bases. The germline V gene has CDR1 SQVTM and CDR2 ANQGSEA. This CDR3 comprises 12 residues.

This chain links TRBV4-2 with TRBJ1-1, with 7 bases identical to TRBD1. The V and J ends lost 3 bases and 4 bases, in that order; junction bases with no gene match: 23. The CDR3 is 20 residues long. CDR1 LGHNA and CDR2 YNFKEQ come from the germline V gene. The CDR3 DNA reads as TGTGCCAGCAGCCACACCCACGGTCGTTGGTTGTTAGCAGGGGGCACTGAAGCTTTCTTT. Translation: CASSHTHGRWLLAGGTEAFF.

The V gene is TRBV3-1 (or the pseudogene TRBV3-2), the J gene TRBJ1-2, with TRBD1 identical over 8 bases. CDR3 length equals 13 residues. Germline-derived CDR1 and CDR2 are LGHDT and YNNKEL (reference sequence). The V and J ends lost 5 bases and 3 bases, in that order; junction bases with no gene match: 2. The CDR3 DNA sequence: TGTGCCAGCAGCGAACAGGGGGACTATGGCTACACCTTC. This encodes CASSEQGDYGYTF.

The DNA for the CDR3 is TGTGCCAGCATGGGGACTAGCGACTACGAGCAGTACTTC. Protein: CASMGTSDYEQYF. V usage is TRBV6-5 and J usage is TRBJ2-7; 10 positions agree with TRBD2. Losses at the gene ends were 7 bases for V and 3 bases for J; bases not matched to a gene: 3. The CDR3 length is 13 residues. Germline values: CDR1 MNHEY, CDR2 SVGAGI.

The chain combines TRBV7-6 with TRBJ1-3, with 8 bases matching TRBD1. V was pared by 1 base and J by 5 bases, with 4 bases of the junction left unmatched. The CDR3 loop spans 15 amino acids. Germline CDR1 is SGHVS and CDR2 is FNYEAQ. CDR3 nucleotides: TGTGCCAGCAGCTTAGGTCGGACAGGGCGAAACACCATATATTTT. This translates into CASSLGRTGRNTIYF.

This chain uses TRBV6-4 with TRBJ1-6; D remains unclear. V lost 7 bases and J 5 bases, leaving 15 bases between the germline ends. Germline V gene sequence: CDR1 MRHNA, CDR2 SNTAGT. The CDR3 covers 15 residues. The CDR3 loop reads CASKDRIPNNSPLHF. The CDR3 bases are TGTGCCAGCAAGGACCGAATACCTAATAATTCACCCCTCCACTTT.

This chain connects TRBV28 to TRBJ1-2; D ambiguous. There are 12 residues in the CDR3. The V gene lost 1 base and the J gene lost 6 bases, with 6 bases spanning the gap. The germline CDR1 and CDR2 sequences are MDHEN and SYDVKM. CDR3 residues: CASSLYPNGYTF. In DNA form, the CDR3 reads TGTGCCAGCAGTTTATATCCGAATGGCTACACCTTC.

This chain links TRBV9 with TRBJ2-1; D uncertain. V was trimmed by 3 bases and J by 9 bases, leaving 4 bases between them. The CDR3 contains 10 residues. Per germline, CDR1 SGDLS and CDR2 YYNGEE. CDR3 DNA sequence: TGTGCCAGCAGCGGGGCTGAGCAGTTCTTC. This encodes CASSGAEQFF.

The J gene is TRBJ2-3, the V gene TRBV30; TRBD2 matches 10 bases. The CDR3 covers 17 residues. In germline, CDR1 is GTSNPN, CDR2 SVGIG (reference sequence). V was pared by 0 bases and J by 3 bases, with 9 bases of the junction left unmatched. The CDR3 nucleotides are TGTGCCTGGAGTGTACTAGCGGGAACAGTCGGGACAGATACGCAGTATTTT. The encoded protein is CAWSVLAGTVGTDTQYF.

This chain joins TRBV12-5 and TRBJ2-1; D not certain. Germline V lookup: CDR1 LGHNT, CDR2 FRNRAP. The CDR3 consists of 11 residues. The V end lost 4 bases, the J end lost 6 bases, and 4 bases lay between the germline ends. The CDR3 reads CASGSGNEQFF. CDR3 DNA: TGTGCTAGTGGTTCTGGCAATGAGCAGTTCTTC.

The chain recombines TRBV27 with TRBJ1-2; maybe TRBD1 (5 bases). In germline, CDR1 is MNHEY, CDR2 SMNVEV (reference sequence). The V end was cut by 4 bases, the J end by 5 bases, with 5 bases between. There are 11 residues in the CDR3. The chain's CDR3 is CASSSGYGYTF. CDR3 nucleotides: TGTGCCAGCAGTTCAGGGTATGGCTACACCTTC.

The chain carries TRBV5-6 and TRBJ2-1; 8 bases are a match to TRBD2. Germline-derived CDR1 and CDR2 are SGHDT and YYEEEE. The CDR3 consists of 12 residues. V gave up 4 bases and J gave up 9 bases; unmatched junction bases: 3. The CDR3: CASSESGGEQFF. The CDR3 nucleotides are TGTGCCAGCAGCGAAAGCGGGGGTGAGCAGTTCTTC.

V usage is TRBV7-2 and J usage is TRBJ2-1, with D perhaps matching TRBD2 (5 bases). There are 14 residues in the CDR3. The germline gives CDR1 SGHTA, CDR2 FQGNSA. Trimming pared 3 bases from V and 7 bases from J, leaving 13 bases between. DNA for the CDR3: TGTGCCAGCAGCTTCAGGCTAGCCCCAAATGAGCAGTTCTTC. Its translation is CASSFRLAPNEQFF.

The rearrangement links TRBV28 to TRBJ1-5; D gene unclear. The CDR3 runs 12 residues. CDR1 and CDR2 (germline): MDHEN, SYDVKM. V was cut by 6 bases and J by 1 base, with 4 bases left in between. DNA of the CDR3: TGTGCCAGCAGGGAGAGCAATCAGCCCCAGCATTTT. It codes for CASRESNQPQHF.

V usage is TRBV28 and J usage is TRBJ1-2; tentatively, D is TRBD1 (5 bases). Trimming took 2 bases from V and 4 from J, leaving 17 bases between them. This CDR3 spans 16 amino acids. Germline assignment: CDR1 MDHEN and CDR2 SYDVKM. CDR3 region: CASSLISGTLVYGYTF. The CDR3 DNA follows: TGTGCCAGCAGTTTAATTTCGGGGACGCTTGTCTATGGCTACACCTTC.

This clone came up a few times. Here the CDR3 reads CASSYREDGSTEAFF. For the CDR3, the DNA is TGTGCCAGCAGTTACCGTGAGGATGGTAGCACTGAAGCTTTCTTT. The rearrangement links TRBV6-2 or TRBV6-3 to TRBJ1-1; D remains ambiguous. Trimming shortened V by 2 bases and J by 4 bases, and 14 bases separated the two germline ends. The germline CDR1 and CDR2 sequences are MNHEY and SVGEGT. The CDR3 spans 15 residues.